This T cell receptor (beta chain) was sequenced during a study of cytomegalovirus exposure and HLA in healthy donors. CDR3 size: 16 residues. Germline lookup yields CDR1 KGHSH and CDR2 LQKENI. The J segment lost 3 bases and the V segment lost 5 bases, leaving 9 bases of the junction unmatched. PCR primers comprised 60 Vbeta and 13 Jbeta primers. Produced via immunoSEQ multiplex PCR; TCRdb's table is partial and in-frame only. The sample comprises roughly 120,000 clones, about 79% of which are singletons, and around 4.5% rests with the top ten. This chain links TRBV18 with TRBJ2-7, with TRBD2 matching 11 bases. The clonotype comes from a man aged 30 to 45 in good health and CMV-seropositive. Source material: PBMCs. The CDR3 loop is CASSSIAGGTVYEQYF. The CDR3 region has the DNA TGTGCCAGCTCATCAATAGCGGGAGGGACAGTCTACGAGCAGTACTTC. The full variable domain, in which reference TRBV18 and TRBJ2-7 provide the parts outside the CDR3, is NAGVMQNPRHLVRRRGQEARLRCSPMKGHSHVYWYRQLPEEGLKFMVYLQKENIIDESGMPKERFSAEFPKEGPSILRIQQVVRGDSAAYFCASSSIAGGTVYEQYFGPGTRLTVT.